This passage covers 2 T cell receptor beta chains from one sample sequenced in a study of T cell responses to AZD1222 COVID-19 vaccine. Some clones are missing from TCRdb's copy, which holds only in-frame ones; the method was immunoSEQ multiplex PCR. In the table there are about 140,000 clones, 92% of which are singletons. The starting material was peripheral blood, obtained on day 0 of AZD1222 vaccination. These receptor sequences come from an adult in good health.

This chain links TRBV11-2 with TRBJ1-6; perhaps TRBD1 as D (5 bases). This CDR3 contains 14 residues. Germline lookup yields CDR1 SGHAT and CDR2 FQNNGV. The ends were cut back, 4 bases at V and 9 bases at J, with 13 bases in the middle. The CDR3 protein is CASSSGAGGSPLHF. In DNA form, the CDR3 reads TGTGCCAGCAGCTCTGGGGCAGGTGGTTCACCCCTCCACTTT.

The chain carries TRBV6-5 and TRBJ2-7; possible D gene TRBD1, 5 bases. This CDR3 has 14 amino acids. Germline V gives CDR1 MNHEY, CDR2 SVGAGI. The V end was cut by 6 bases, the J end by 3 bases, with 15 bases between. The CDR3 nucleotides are TGTGCCAGCAGGCGGACACCCGAGAGCTACGAGCAGTACTTC. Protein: CASRRTPESYEQYF.